This T cell receptor (beta chain) was sequenced in a study of cytomegalovirus exposure and HLA in healthy donors. The PCR had 60 Vbeta and 13 Jbeta primers. Sequenced by immunoSEQ multiplex PCR; TCRdb stores in-frame clones only, minus some. The sample includes roughly 180,000 clones, roughly 85% seen only once; the top ten take 1%. The CDR3 spans 16 residues. With V trimmed by 0 bases and J by 6 bases, 6 bases remained unmatched. The germline gives CDR1 LNHNV, CDR2 YYDKDF (reference sequence). The chain joins TRBV15 to TRBJ2-1; 9 bases map to TRBD2. The sequencing input was PBMCs. This receptor was obtained from a boy aged 2-15 years in good health and CMV-seronegative. DNA of the CDR3: TGTGCCACCAGCAGAGAGGGTAGCGGGAGCTTCAATGAGCAGTTCTTC. Translation gives CATSREGSGSFNEQFF.